This T cell receptor (beta chain) is from a study of cytomegalovirus exposure and HLA in healthy donors. The trim removed 1 base at V and 7 bases at J, leaving 14 bases unmatched. The CDR3 covers 17 residues. The germline V gene has CDR1 MNHEY and CDR2 SMNVEV (reference sequence). Study-level results: Several of the most significant clusters appeared, in a later analysis, to be linked to common viral pathogens.

Comments on this clone: Its antigen is unknown.

The PCR ran on 60 Vbeta and 13 Jbeta primers. Sequencing used immunoSEQ multiplex PCR; TCRdb keeps in-frame clones, though not all of them. The profile shows some 180,000 clones, around 75% of them singletons. The clonotype comes from a male donor in good health and CMV-seronegative. Sequenced input: PBMCs. J is TRBJ2-7 and V is TRBV27; TRBD1 matches 9 bases. CDR3 bases: TGTGCCAGCAGTTTATATTACGGGACAGGGCTTGGGGGAGAGCAGTACTTC. It translates to CASSLYYGTGLGGEQYF.